One sample yielded the 5 T cell receptor beta chains listed below, sequenced in a study of blood T cell repertoires in COVID-19. Using immunoSEQ multiplex PCR, the repertoire was profiled, and TCRdb retains in-frame clones only, with some absent. The sample records more than 150,000 clones, around 85% being singletons. Sequences were obtained from peripheral blood. The receptors were gathered from a man aged 70-80 years with active or convalescent COVID-19.

The V gene is TRBV6-5, the J gene TRBJ1-5; TRBD1 matches at 7 bases. The CDR3 consists of 15 residues. Germline V gene lookup returns CDR1 MNHEY and CDR2 SVGAGI. With V trimmed by 6 bases and J by 3 bases, 8 bases remained unmatched. CDR3 residues: CASRADRSDNQPQHF. CDR3 nucleotide sequence: TGTGCCAGCAGGGCGGACAGGTCCGACAATCAGCCCCAGCATTTT.

This clone turned up a few times. V and J are TRBV29-1 and TRBJ1-2, with 8 bases identical to TRBD1. The CDR3 has 16 amino acids. Germline trimming cut 3 bases from V and 0 bases from J; bases unmatched to any gene: 9. Germline values: CDR1 SQVTM, CDR2 ANQGSEA. The DNA of the CDR3 is TGCAGCGTTGACTCCGGACAGGGCCTCGCTAACTATGGCTACACCTTC. As protein: CSVDSGQGLANYGYTF.

The chain uses TRBV5-8 and TRBJ1-5; the match to TRBD1 covers 9 bases. Trimming removed 4 bases from V and 9 bases from J; junction bases left unmatched: 5. Germline CDR1 and CDR2: SGHTS and YDEGEE. The CDR3 covers 13 residues. The CDR3 reads CASSRDRVGPQHF. In nucleotides, the CDR3 is TGTGCCAGCAGCCGGGACAGGGTAGGGCCCCAGCATTTT.

This chain links TRBV6-2 or TRBV6-3 with TRBJ2-5; 10 bases align to TRBD1. The V gene's germline CDR1 is MNHEY and CDR2 SVGEGT. Unmatched junction bases numbered 4, after V lost 5 bases and J lost 7 bases. This CDR3 region has 13 residues. CDR3 sequence reads: CASSRDRGGTQYF. The CDR3 DNA reads as TGTGCCAGCAGTCGGGACAGGGGTGGGACCCAGTACTTC.

V is TRBV5-1 and J is TRBJ2-7; 8 nucleotides agree with TRBD2. The J segment lost 0 bases and the V segment lost 4 bases, leaving 12 bases of the junction unmatched. Germline V CDR1 and CDR2: SGHRS, YFSETQ. This CDR3 is built from 17 residues. CDR3 in DNA: TGCGCCAGCAGCCTGGGGGCGGGGGGCGCGAGCTCCTACGAGCAGTACTTC. Amino acids: CASSLGAGGASSYEQYF.